The 29 T cell receptor beta chains below were found in one sample sequenced in a study of cytomegalovirus exposure and HLA in healthy donors. TCRdb keeps only in-frame clones here, not all; method: immunoSEQ multiplex PCR. Of approximately 160,000 clones in the sample, about 96% were seen once. Sequenced sample: PBMCs. Receptors originate from a woman aged 18-35 years in good health and CMV-seronegative.

This sequence joins TRBV6-6 and TRBJ1-6, with 7 bases identical to TRBD1. This CDR3 has 15 amino acids. Losses at the gene ends were 6 bases for V and 10 bases for J; bases not matched to a gene: 12. Germline loops: CDR1 MNHNY, CDR2 SVGAGI (reference sequence). This CDR3 reads CASRPRDRRFSPLHF. CDR3 nucleotides: TGTGCCAGCAGACCAAGGGACAGACGGTTCTCACCCCTCCACTTT.

The chain couples TRBV5-1 to TRBJ1-6; tentative D call: TRBD1 (5 bases). Germline-derived CDR1 and CDR2 are SGHRS and YFSETQ. This CDR3 is built from 16 residues. Trimming removed 4 bases at V and 9 bases at J, with 20 bases between. The CDR3 region is CASSPLAGSPTSPLHF. CDR3 nucleotides: TGCGCCAGCAGCCCCTTAGCAGGGTCCCCTACTTCACCCCTCCACTTT. The full variable domain, in which reference TRBV5-1 and TRBJ1-6 provide the parts outside the CDR3, is KAGVTQTPRYLIKTRGQQVTLSCSPISGHRSVSWYQQTPGQGLQFLFEYFSETQRNKGNFPGRFSGRQFSNSRSEMNVSTLELGDSALYLCASSPLAGSPTSPLHFGNGTRLTVT.

This clone was counted only a few times. The J gene is TRBJ1-6, the V gene TRBV6-1; TRBD1 aligns across 10 bases. Germline values: CDR1 MNHNS, CDR2 SASEGT. The CDR3 runs to 16 residues. V shed 2 bases, J shed 9 bases, and the junction held 7 bases outside the gene matches. The CDR3 nucleotides are TGTGCCAGCAGTGAATTCGGGACAGGGGCGACTTCACCCCTCCACTTT. Its protein product is CASSEFGTGATSPLHF.

The chain uses TRBV11-1 and TRBJ2-1; maybe TRBD2 (5 bases). V lost 2 bases and J lost 4, with 12 bases in between. Germline CDR1 and CDR2: SGHAT and FQDESV (reference sequence). CDR3 length equals 15 residues. The CDR3 DNA follows: TGTGCCAGCAGCTTAACCGGGAACGATTACAATGAGCAGTTCTTC. Translated, it gives CASSLTGNDYNEQFF.

The chain recombines TRBV29-1 with TRBJ2-3; D call uncertain. The V end lost 3 bases, the J end lost 4 bases, and 11 bases lay between the germline ends. CDR1 and CDR2 (germline): SQVTM, ANQGSEA. The CDR3 is 13 residues long. The CDR3 spells CSVEGRRSDTQYF. As DNA, the CDR3 is TGCAGCGTTGAGGGCAGGCGCTCAGATACGCAGTATTTT.

The genes are TRBV6-5 and TRBJ2-7; D is perhaps TRBD2 (5 bases). Germline assignment: CDR1 MNHEY and CDR2 SVGAGI. V was cut by 6 bases and J by 0 bases, with 12 bases left in between. The CDR3 loop spans 14 amino acids. Here the CDR3 reads CASRIGLRSYEQYF. CDR3 in DNA: TGTGCCAGCAGGATCGGACTCCGCTCCTACGAGCAGTACTTC.

CDR3 loop: CASGSALAGGITDTQYF. The CDR3 DNA is TGTGCTAGTGGCTCGGCCCTAGCGGGGGGGATCACAGATACGCAGTATTTT. The chain is built from TRBV12-5 and TRBJ2-3, with 12 nucleotides matching TRBD2. The CDR3 is 17 amino acids. The V segment lost 6 bases and the J segment 2 bases; nucleotides outside the gene matches: 9. Germline V CDR1 and CDR2: LGHNT, FRNRAP.

The rearrangement joins TRBV7-2 to TRBJ1-4; 7 bases match TRBD1. Germline CDR1 reads SGHTA; CDR2 reads FQGNSA. This CDR3 spans 14 amino acids. V lost 5 bases to trimming and J lost 5 bases; unmatched junction nucleotides: 5. In DNA, the CDR3 is TGTGCCAGCAGCCGGGACAGTGTCAATGAAAAACTGTTTTTT. As protein: CASSRDSVNEKLFF.

The chain joins TRBV6-6 to TRBJ2-1, with D possibly matching TRBD2 (5 bases). V shed 5 bases and J shed 7 bases, with 21 bases lying between them. The CDR3 has 16 amino acids. Looked up from germline, CDR1 is MNHNY and CDR2 is SVGAGI (reference sequence). CDR3 region: CASSHPRREGGNEQFF. The CDR3 DNA reads as TGTGCCAGCAGTCACCCTCGGCGCGAGGGTGGGAATGAGCAGTTCTTC.

This clone was picked up one time. DNA for the CDR3: TGTGCCAGCTCACCACCTGTCACAGGTTATAACTATGGCTACACCTTC. Residues: CASSPPVTGYNYGYTF. The rearrangement joins TRBV18 to TRBJ1-2; weak D call: TRBD1 (5 bases). Germline CDR1 KGHSH, CDR2 LQKENI. Trimming left V 0 bases short and J 1 base short, with 12 bases between. The CDR3 loop spans 16 amino acids. The variable domain in full, completed from reference TRBV18 and TRBJ1-2, reads NAGVMQNPRHLVRRRGQEARLRCSPMKGHSHVYWYRQLPEEGLKFMVYLQKENIIDESGMPKERFSAEFPKEGPSILRIQQVVRGDSAAYFCASSPPVTGYNYGYTFGSGTRLTVV.

This rearrangement joins TRBV10-3 to TRBJ1-2; D uncertain. CDR3 length: 12 amino acids. The V end was cut by 5 bases, the J end by 7 bases, with 11 bases between. Germline CDR1 ENHRY, CDR2 SYGVKD. In nucleotides, the CDR3 is TGTGCCATCAGTTCCCAGGACTCTGGCTACACCTTC. Protein: CAISSQDSGYTF.

The genes are TRBV5-1 and TRBJ2-5, with D possibly TRBD2 on 5 matching bases. V was cut by 2 bases and J by 3 bases, with 8 bases left in between. The CDR3 spans 13 residues. The germline V gene encodes CDR1 SGHRS and CDR2 YFSETQ. This chain's CDR3 is CASSFEGEETQYF. DNA for the CDR3: TGCGCCAGCAGCTTCGAGGGTGAAGAGACCCAGTACTTC.

On this clone: At one end the junction does not follow the germline gene, possibly because of a read error. The gene calls are TRBV7-7 and TRBJ2-2, with D unresolved. Germline CDR1 reads SSHAT; CDR2 reads FNYEAQ (reference sequence). The CDR3 consists of 13 residues. The CDR3 here is CASSINRGGELFF. For the CDR3, the DNA is TGTGCTAGCAGCATCAACCGCGGCGGGGAGCTGTTTTTT.

This clone was recorded once. The chain carries TRBV30 and TRBJ2-7; TRBD1 aligns across 7 bases. In germline, CDR1 is GTSNPN, CDR2 SVGIG (reference sequence). The CDR3 is made up of 15 amino acids. The V segment lost 2 bases and the J segment 3 bases; nucleotides outside the gene matches: 10. The CDR3 sequence is CAWSPPGQSFYEQYF. In DNA form, the CDR3 reads TGTGCCTGGAGTCCTCCGGGACAGAGTTTCTACGAGCAGTACTTC.

This clone is a singleton in its sample. The V call is TRBV5-1, the J call TRBJ1-6, with D possibly matching TRBD1 (6 bases). This CDR3 is 16 amino acids long. V was shortened by 0 bases and J by 5 bases, with 12 bases between the two germline ends. Germline V CDR1 and CDR2: SGHRS, YFSETQ. The CDR3, as DNA: TGCGCCAGCAGCTTGGACAGGGCTCGCGATAATTCACCCCTCCACTTT. Its translation: CASSLDRARDNSPLHF.

This rearrangement joins TRBV13 to TRBJ2-5; 9 bases map to TRBD1. The trim removed 3 bases at V and 2 bases at J, leaving 1 base unmatched. Germline CDR1 is PRHDT and CDR2 is FYEKMQ (reference sequence). The CDR3 sequence is 14 residues long. In nucleotides, the CDR3 is TGTGCCAGCAGCTTGGGGACAGGGCAAGAGACCCAGTACTTC. The encoded protein is CASSLGTGQETQYF.

V gene TRBV7-9 combines with J gene TRBJ1-1; D not certain. Germline CDR1 SEHNR, CDR2 FQNEAQ (reference sequence). This CDR3 comprises 11 residues. Trimming removed 2 bases at V and 9 bases at J, with 7 bases between. The CDR3: CASSLREKAFF. The CDR3 region has the DNA TGTGCCAGCAGCTTAAGGGAGAAAGCTTTCTTT.

This rearrangement joins TRBV6-6 to TRBJ2-7, with a tentative D call TRBD2 (7 bases). Germline CDR1 is MNHNY and CDR2 is SVGAGI (reference sequence). Trimming removed 7 bases from V and 3 bases from J, with 13 bases in between. This CDR3 comprises 13 residues. CDR3 sequence reads: CASKGGVHYEQYF. In DNA, the CDR3 is TGTGCCAGCAAGGGGGGGGTACACTACGAGCAGTACTTC.

The rearrangement joins TRBV19 to TRBJ2-7, with TRBD2 as a possible D gene (5 bases). CDR1 LNHDA and CDR2 SQIVND come from the germline V gene (reference sequence). V dropped 6 bases and J dropped 4 bases, with 19 bases sitting between them. The length of the CDR3 is 15 residues. The CDR3 DNA is TGTGCCAGTAGGTTAGGAGCGGACCTGACTTACGAGCAGTACTTC. It codes for CASRLGADLTYEQYF.

The rearrangement joins TRBV27 to TRBJ1-1; 9 bases match TRBD1. CDR3 size: 15 residues. Per germline, CDR1 MNHEY and CDR2 SMNVEV (reference sequence). Trimming took 5 bases from V and 4 from J; bases not matched to a gene: 8. Here the CDR3 reads CASSTTGGGFTEAFF. The CDR3 DNA reads as TGTGCCAGCAGTACCACAGGGGGCGGGTTCACTGAAGCTTTCTTT.

The chain recombines TRBV5-1 with TRBJ2-7; the match to TRBD1 covers 7 bases. Germline V CDR1 and CDR2: SGHRS, YFSETQ. Trimming removed 0 bases from V and 3 bases from J; junction bases left unmatched: 3. The CDR3 spans 14 residues. The CDR3 sequence is CASSLVSGGYEQYF. In nucleotides, the CDR3 is TGCGCCAGCAGCTTGGTATCAGGGGGCTACGAGCAGTACTTC.

This chain joins TRBV6-1 and TRBJ1-2; maybe TRBD1 (5 bases). With 5 bases removed from V and 5 bases from J, the gap between germline ends came to 12 bases. The germline gives CDR1 MNHNS, CDR2 SASEGT. The CDR3 is 13 amino acids. Written as DNA, the CDR3 is TGTGCCAGCAGTCCAGGGCTTAGGTATGGCTACACCTTC. Its translation: CASSPGLRYGYTF.

As for this clone: Other DNA sequences in this sample translate to the same CDR3. V gene TRBV19 combines with J gene TRBJ1-1, with 8 bases fitting TRBD1. This CDR3 spans 15 amino acids. V shed 3 bases, J shed 0 bases, and the junction held 3 bases outside the gene matches. From germline, CDR1 is LNHDA and CDR2 SQIVND (reference sequence). The CDR3 is CASSIGQGMNTEAFF. For the CDR3, the DNA is TGTGCCAGTAGTATTGGACAGGGCATGAACACTGAAGCTTTCTTT.

The chain links TRBV2 to TRBJ1-2, with D perhaps TRBD1 (5 bases). The CDR3 is 13 residues long. Between the trimmed V and J ends, which lost 2 bases and 8 bases, there was a span of 12 bases. Germline CDR1 and CDR2: SNHLY and FYNNEI. The CDR3 DNA follows: TGTGCCAGCAGTGAATACCGCGGGGGAGGCTACACCTTC. Its protein product is CASSEYRGGGYTF.

The chain couples TRBV14 to TRBJ1-6, with D perhaps matching TRBD1 (5 bases). This CDR3 comprises 13 residues. Trimming removed 8 bases at V and 4 bases at J, with 9 bases between. Germline V lookup: CDR1 SGHDN, CDR2 FVKESK. The CDR3 protein is CASLGLYNSPLHF. The CDR3 region has the DNA TGTGCCAGCTTGGGACTGTATAATTCACCCCTCCACTTT. The full variable domain, completed using reference TRBV14 and TRBJ1-6, is EAGVTQFPSHSVIEKGQTVTLRCDPISGHDNLYWYRRVMGKEIKFLLHFVKESKQDESGMPNNRFLAERTGGTYSTLKVQPAELEDSGVYFCASLGLYNSPLHFGNGTRLTVT.

This chain joins TRBV18 and TRBJ2-7; the D gene is possibly TRBD1 (5 bases). Germline values: CDR1 KGHSH, CDR2 LQKENI. The CDR3 is 12 amino acids. V lost 3 bases, J lost 7 bases, and 10 bases lay in between. The CDR3 region has the DNA TGTGCCAGCTCACCCGGACCAGGGGAGCAGTACTTC. It yields the protein CASSPGPGEQYF.

The V and J genes are TRBV2 and TRBJ2-5; 9 bases line up with TRBD1. This CDR3 has 15 residues. Trimming took 6 bases from V and 2 from J; bases not matched to a gene: 7. CDR1 is SNHLY and CDR2 is FYNNEI in the germline V gene. CDR3 sequence reads: CASSSWGQGQETQYF. CDR3 in DNA: TGTGCCAGCAGCTCCTGGGGACAGGGTCAAGAGACCCAGTACTTC.

The J gene is TRBJ1-2, the V gene TRBV19; D is possibly TRBD1 (5 bases). The CDR3 runs 15 residues. CDR1 is LNHDA, CDR2 SQIVND, per germline (reference sequence). Trimming took off 4 bases at V and 3 bases at J, with 15 bases between the two ends. The CDR3 region is CASSSWGRTDYGYTF. The CDR3 DNA follows: TGTGCCAGTAGTAGTTGGGGCCGCACGGACTATGGCTACACCTTC.

This chain connects TRBV29-1 to TRBJ1-1, with D possibly matching TRBD1 (5 bases). Germline values: CDR1 SQVTM, CDR2 ANQGSEA. V lost 6 bases to trimming and J lost 3 bases, with 11 bases between them. The CDR3 length is 12 residues. The CDR3 sequence: CSVGTGDTEAFF. The CDR3 DNA sequence: TGCAGCGTCGGAACGGGGGACACTGAAGCTTTCTTT.